These T cell receptor beta chains were read from a single sample in a study of shared clonotypes between healthy human individuals. Produced via immunoSEQ multiplex PCR; TCRdb's table is partial and in-frame only. The profile shows roughly 100,000 clones, around 64% of them singletons. The source material was memory CD8+ T cells sorted from blood. These TCRs come from a woman aged 30 to 39 in good health. Both conserved end residues are part of each CDR3. D genes are given only for firm matches. A clone size is listed for some rows: how often the clone was seen (once, few, many), or a class if it is expanded.

abundance: -; d_gene: TRBD2; j_gene: TRBJ2-1; len: 14; v_gene: TRBV2; CDR3nt: TGTGCCAGCAGCCCTCTAGCGGGGATCAATGAGCAGTTCTTC; CDR3aa: CASSPLAGINEQFF
abundance: -; d_gene: -; j_gene: TRBJ1-4; len: 13; v_gene: TRBV28; CDR3nt: TGTGCCAGCAGTCCCAACGGGGGGGTTGCACTGTTTTTT; CDR3aa: CASSPNGGVALFF
abundance: few; d_gene: TRBD2; j_gene: TRBJ2-1; len: 15; v_gene: TRBV6-4; CDR3nt: TGTGCCAGCAGTGTGCTAGCGGGAGCGGCCAATGAGCAGTTCTTC; CDR3aa: CASSVLAGAANEQFF
abundance: few; d_gene: -; j_gene: TRBJ1-2; len: 10; v_gene: TRBV19; CDR3nt: TGTGCCGTTCACGGGGCGGGCTACACCTTC; CDR3aa: CAVHGAGYTF
abundance: -; d_gene: -; j_gene: TRBJ2-3; len: 13; v_gene: TRBV11-2; CDR3nt: TGTGCCAGCAGCTTAGATTATAGGAGCCCGCAGTATTTT; CDR3aa: CASSLDYRSPQYF
abundance: many; d_gene: -; j_gene: TRBJ1-5; len: 14; v_gene: TRBV6-1; CDR3nt: TGTGCCAGCACCGGGGGAGGGGAGCATCAGCCCCAGCATTTT; CDR3aa: CASTGGGEHQPQHF
abundance: -; d_gene: -; j_gene: TRBJ2-3; len: 13; v_gene: TRBV2; CDR3nt: TGTGCCAGGGGAGCATTAGACACAGATACGCAGTATTTT; CDR3aa: CARGALDTDTQYF
abundance: -; d_gene: -; j_gene: TRBJ2-2; len: 15; v_gene: TRBV2; CDR3nt: TGTGCCAGCACTTGGACAGTCTATAACACCGGGGAGCTGTTTTTT; CDR3aa: CASTWTVYNTGELFF
abundance: -; d_gene: -; j_gene: TRBJ1-5; len: 14; v_gene: TRBV28; CDR3nt: TGTGCCAGCAGTTTCACGGGGACGAGTCAGCCCCAGCATTTT; CDR3aa: CASSFTGTSQPQHF
abundance: -; d_gene: -; j_gene: TRBJ2-1; len: 13; v_gene: TRBV6-1; CDR3nt: TGTGCCAGCAGTGAACTTTCCTACAATGAGCAGTTCTTC; CDR3aa: CASSELSYNEQFF
abundance: once; d_gene: -; j_gene: TRBJ2-7; len: 14; v_gene: TRBV29-1; CDR3nt: TGCAGCGTTACCCCGGGACCGACCCTCTACGAGCAGTACTTC; CDR3aa: CSVTPGPTLYEQYF
abundance: -; d_gene: TRBD1; j_gene: TRBJ2-1; len: 15; v_gene: TRBV27; CDR3nt: TGTGCCAGTCTAGGTCCGGGACAGGTTTACAATGAGCAGTTCTTC; CDR3aa: CASLGPGQVYNEQFF
abundance: -; d_gene: -; j_gene: TRBJ1-5; len: 12; v_gene: TRBV11-2; CDR3nt: TGTGCCAGCAGCTCTACATCTCAGCCCCAGCATTTT; CDR3aa: CASSSTSQPQHF
abundance: -; d_gene: -; j_gene: TRBJ2-7; len: 12; v_gene: TRBV6-1; CDR3nt: TGTGCCAGCAGTGAACCCCGCTACGAGCAGTACTTC; CDR3aa: CASSEPRYEQYF
abundance: few; d_gene: -; j_gene: TRBJ2-7; len: 13; v_gene: TRBV28; CDR3nt: TGTGCCAGCTTCCGCGACGGCGCCTACGAGCAGTACTTC; CDR3aa: CASFRDGAYEQYF
abundance: -; d_gene: -; j_gene: TRBJ1-1; len: 15; v_gene: TRBV27; CDR3nt: TGTGCCAGCAGTTTATCGCGGGGCGGAGACACTGAAGCTTTCTTT; CDR3aa: CASSLSRGGDTEAFF
abundance: -; d_gene: TRBD2; j_gene: TRBJ2-3; len: 20; v_gene: TRBV30; CDR3nt: TGTGCCTGGAGTGGAATTGGGACTAGCGGGAGGATATGGAGCACAGATACGCAGTATTTT; CDR3aa: CAWSGIGTSGRIWSTDTQYF
abundance: few; d_gene: -; j_gene: TRBJ1-5; len: 14; v_gene: TRBV19; CDR3nt: TGTGCCAGTAGTATATGGACAGCTAATCAGCCCCAGCATTTT; CDR3aa: CASSIWTANQPQHF
abundance: -; d_gene: -; j_gene: TRBJ1-5; len: 13; v_gene: TRBV5-1; CDR3nt: TGCGCCAGCACCCAAGGGTCCAATCAGCCCCAGCATTTT; CDR3aa: CASTQGSNQPQHF
abundance: medium-sized; d_gene: TRBD1; j_gene: TRBJ1-2; len: 17; v_gene: TRBV28; CDR3nt: TGTGCCAGCACCTCGCGGGGACAGGGTTTCAGTTCCCGCAGCTACACCTTC; CDR3aa: CASTSRGQGFSSRSYTF
abundance: many; d_gene: TRBD2; j_gene: TRBJ2-7; len: 14; v_gene: TRBV5-1; CDR3nt: TGCGCCAGCGCATCCGGGACTAGCGGGCTCGAGCAGTACTTC; CDR3aa: CASASGTSGLEQYF
abundance: -; d_gene: -; j_gene: TRBJ1-1; len: 15; v_gene: TRBV28; CDR3nt: TGTGCCAGCAGTCCGACCGGGGTGAGGAACACTGAAGCTTTCTTT; CDR3aa: CASSPTGVRNTEAFF
abundance: -; d_gene: -; j_gene: TRBJ2-7; len: 11; v_gene: TRBV10-3; CDR3nt: TGTGCCATCAGCGGACGCTACGAGCAGTACTTC; CDR3aa: CAISGRYEQYF
abundance: -; d_gene: -; j_gene: TRBJ2-7; len: 15; v_gene: TRBV28; CDR3nt: TGTGCCAGCAGCCTACCTTGGGGAAGTACGGACGAGCAGTACTTC; CDR3aa: CASSLPWGSTDEQYF
abundance: -; d_gene: -; j_gene: TRBJ2-2; len: 13; v_gene: TRBV5-5; CDR3nt: TGTGCCAGCAGGTCCAGAGGGACCGGGGAGCTGTTTTTT; CDR3aa: CASRSRGTGELFF
abundance: many; d_gene: -; j_gene: TRBJ1-2; len: 15; v_gene: TRBV28; CDR3nt: TGTGCCAGCTTCTCTTCAGTCCCTGCTAACTATGGCTACACCTTC; CDR3aa: CASFSSVPANYGYTF
abundance: -; d_gene: TRBD2; j_gene: TRBJ2-1; len: 17; v_gene: TRBV27; CDR3nt: TGTGCCAGCAGTCCCCCTGTGAGGAGCGGGGCCTACAATGAGCAGTTCTTC; CDR3aa: CASSPPVRSGAYNEQFF
abundance: -; d_gene: -; j_gene: TRBJ1-5; len: 15; v_gene: TRBV7-9; CDR3nt: TGTGCCAGCAGCTTAACGGCAGGCGGTGATCAGCCCCAGCATTTT; CDR3aa: CASSLTAGGDQPQHF
abundance: -; d_gene: TRBD1; j_gene: TRBJ2-5; len: 16; v_gene: TRBV13; CDR3nt: TGTGCCAGCAGCTTAGGTTGGGACAGGGGGCAGGAGACCCAGTACTTC; CDR3aa: CASSLGWDRGQETQYF
abundance: few; d_gene: -; j_gene: TRBJ2-2; len: 14; v_gene: TRBV4-1; CDR3nt: TGCGCCAGCAGCCAAGGGGGGGACACCGGGGAGCTGTTTTTT; CDR3aa: CASSQGGDTGELFF
abundance: once; d_gene: -; j_gene: TRBJ2-1; len: 13; v_gene: TRBV9; CDR3nt: TGTGCCAGCAGCGGAGCAGGGTACAATGAGCAGTTCTTC; CDR3aa: CASSGAGYNEQFF
abundance: -; d_gene: -; j_gene: TRBJ2-7; len: 11; v_gene: TRBV7-2; CDR3nt: TGTGCCAGCAGCTTAACGTACGAGCAGTACTTC; CDR3aa: CASSLTYEQYF
abundance: once; d_gene: -; j_gene: TRBJ2-5; len: 14; v_gene: TRBV10-3; CDR3nt: TGTGCCATCAGTGAGGACTCCGGGCGGGAGACCCAGTACTTC; CDR3aa: CAISEDSGRETQYF
abundance: -; d_gene: TRBD1; j_gene: TRBJ2-2; len: 15; v_gene: TRBV15; CDR3nt: TGTGCCACCAGCTTAAGACAGGGTGGCACCGGGGAGCTGTTTTTT; CDR3aa: CATSLRQGGTGELFF
abundance: few; d_gene: TRBD1; j_gene: TRBJ2-3; len: 16; v_gene: TRBV2; CDR3nt: TGTGCCAGCAGTGATTGGACAGGGGGAAGCACAGATACGCAGTATTTT; CDR3aa: CASSDWTGGSTDTQYF
abundance: -; d_gene: -; j_gene: TRBJ2-1; len: 13; v_gene: TRBV7-9; CDR3nt: TGTGCCAGCAGCCCCCCTGATTGCGATGAGCAGTTCTTC; CDR3aa: CASSPPDCDEQFF
abundance: -; d_gene: TRBD2; j_gene: TRBJ2-1; len: 15; v_gene: TRBV4-1; CDR3nt: TGCGCCAGCAGCCAACCGGGACTAGCGGACAATGAGCAGTTCTTC; CDR3aa: CASSQPGLADNEQFF
abundance: few; d_gene: TRBD2; j_gene: TRBJ2-3; len: 17; v_gene: TRBV25-1; CDR3nt: TGTGCCAGCAGTGAATGGACACCGGGAGGAGTTGAGGATACGCAGTATTTT; CDR3aa: CASSEWTPGGVEDTQYF
abundance: -; d_gene: TRBD2; j_gene: TRBJ2-6; len: 18; v_gene: TRBV2; CDR3nt: TGTGCCAGCAGGAAGGAGGCGGGAGGAAGCTCTGGGGCCAACGTCCTGACTTTC; CDR3aa: CASRKEAGGSSGANVLTF
abundance: -; d_gene: -; j_gene: TRBJ1-5; len: 14; v_gene: TRBV2; CDR3nt: TGTGCCAGCCGCCCCGGTTATAGCAATCAGCCCCAGCATTTT; CDR3aa: CASRPGYSNQPQHF
abundance: few; d_gene: -; j_gene: TRBJ1-1; len: 12; v_gene: TRBV7-9; CDR3nt: TGTGCCATCGAAACCGGGAACACTGAAGCTTTCTTT; CDR3aa: CAIETGNTEAFF
abundance: -; d_gene: TRBD1; j_gene: TRBJ2-5; len: 13; v_gene: TRBV5-6; CDR3nt: TGTGCCAGCAGCGGACAGGGGGCCTCTGAGCAGTACTTC; CDR3aa: CASSGQGASEQYF
abundance: -; d_gene: TRBD1; j_gene: TRBJ1-3; len: 15; v_gene: TRBV28; CDR3nt: TGTGCCAGCAGTTCGGGGCAGGGGGACGGAAACACCATATATTTT; CDR3aa: CASSSGQGDGNTIYF
abundance: -; d_gene: TRBD2; j_gene: TRBJ2-3; len: 22; v_gene: TRBV29-1; CDR3nt: TGCAGCGTTGAAGATCAGACAGGGCCGGGACTAGCGGCACCTGCGAGCACAGATACGCAGTATTTT; CDR3aa: CSVEDQTGPGLAAPASTDTQYF
abundance: -; d_gene: TRBD2; j_gene: TRBJ2-7; len: 20; v_gene: TRBV2; CDR3nt: TGTGCCAGCAGTGAAACCATCCGGTGGGGAAGCGGGAGAGGTACCTACGAGCAGTACTTC; CDR3aa: CASSETIRWGSGRGTYEQYF
abundance: -; d_gene: -; j_gene: TRBJ1-1; len: 15; v_gene: TRBV4-1; CDR3nt: TGCGCCAGCAGCCAAGTTGGCGGCCTGAACACTGAAGCTTTCTTT; CDR3aa: CASSQVGGLNTEAFF
abundance: -; d_gene: TRBD2; j_gene: TRBJ2-1; len: 18; v_gene: TRBV5-1; CDR3nt: TGCGCCAGCAGCCGGGAGGGCCCTGGGGTTTTCTACTACAATGAGCAGTTCTTC; CDR3aa: CASSREGPGVFYYNEQFF
abundance: -; d_gene: TRBD2; j_gene: TRBJ2-5; len: 18; v_gene: TRBV5-5; CDR3nt: TGTGCCAGCAGCCACTCCGGGGCCGGGACTACAATACAAGAGACCCAGTACTTC; CDR3aa: CASSHSGAGTTIQETQYF
abundance: -; d_gene: TRBD2; j_gene: TRBJ2-1; len: 17; v_gene: TRBV9; CDR3nt: TGTGCCAGCAGCGCCCGGGTTAGCGGGACCCTGAGAAATGAGCAGTTCTTC; CDR3aa: CASSARVSGTLRNEQFF
abundance: -; d_gene: -; j_gene: TRBJ1-1; len: 12; v_gene: TRBV30; CDR3nt: TGTGCCTGGAAAAGAATGAACACTGAAGCTTTCTTT; CDR3aa: CAWKRMNTEAFF
abundance: few; d_gene: TRBD2; j_gene: TRBJ2-1; len: 14; v_gene: TRBV13; CDR3nt: TGTGCCAGCAGCTGGGCGGGAGGGCCGCGTGAGCAGTTCTTC; CDR3aa: CASSWAGGPREQFF
abundance: many; d_gene: TRBD1; j_gene: TRBJ1-1; len: 15; v_gene: TRBV27; CDR3nt: TGTGCCAGCAGTCCCCGGACAGGCGGAATGGCTGAAGCTTTCTTT; CDR3aa: CASSPRTGGMAEAFF
abundance: -; d_gene: TRBD2; j_gene: TRBJ2-7; len: 15; v_gene: TRBV27; CDR3nt: TGTGCCAGCAGGGTACTAGCGGGAGGCTCCTACGAGCAGTACTTC; CDR3aa: CASRVLAGGSYEQYF